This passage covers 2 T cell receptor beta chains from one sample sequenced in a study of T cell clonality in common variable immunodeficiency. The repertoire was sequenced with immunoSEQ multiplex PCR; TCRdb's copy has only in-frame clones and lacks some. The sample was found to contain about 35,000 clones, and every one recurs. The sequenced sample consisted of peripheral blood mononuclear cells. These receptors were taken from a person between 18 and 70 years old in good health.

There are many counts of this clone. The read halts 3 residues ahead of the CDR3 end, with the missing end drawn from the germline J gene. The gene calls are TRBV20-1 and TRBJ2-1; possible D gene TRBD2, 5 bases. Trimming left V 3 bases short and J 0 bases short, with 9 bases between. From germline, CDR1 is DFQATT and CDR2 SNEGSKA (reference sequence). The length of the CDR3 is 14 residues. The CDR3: CSASAGSSYNEQFF. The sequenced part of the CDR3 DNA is TGCAGTGCTAGCGCGGGCAGCTCCTACAATGAG.

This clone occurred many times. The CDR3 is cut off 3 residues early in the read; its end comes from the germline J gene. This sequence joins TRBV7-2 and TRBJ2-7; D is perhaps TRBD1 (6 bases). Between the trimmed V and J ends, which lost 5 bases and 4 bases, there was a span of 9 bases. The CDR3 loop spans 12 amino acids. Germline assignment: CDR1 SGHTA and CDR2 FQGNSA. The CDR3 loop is CASSPTGYEQYF. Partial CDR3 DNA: TGTGCCAGCAGCCCAACAGGGTACGAG.